The 17 T cell receptor beta chains listed next were all sequenced from one sample in a study of T cell repertoires in cytomegalovirus infection. From the reads, TCRdb called clonotypes with MiXCR, one entry per CDR3 protein. Here the sample spans roughly 310,000 distinct CDR3 sequences, 15% to 20% being singletons. The sample was PBMCs. The receptors shown here come from a human donor in good health (CMV status not recorded). Some clones in this sample may be carry-over from other donors' samples.

This clonotype was seen a few times. V is TRBV4-2 and J is TRBJ2-3; D call uncertain. Between the trimmed V and J ends, which lost 0 bases and 6 bases, there was a span of 31 bases. The length of the CDR3 is 21 residues. Germline lookup yields CDR1 LGHNA and CDR2 YNFKEQ. As DNA, the CDR3 is TGTGCCAGCAGCCAAGATTATCGGCCCGGTACGAATATTCATGTTCGTGATACGCAGTATTTT. It specifies CASSQDYRPGTNIHVRDTQYF.

The chain employs TRBV10-3 and TRBJ1-3, with a weak D call TRBD1 (6 bases). Trimming shortened V by 10 bases and J by 0 bases, and 13 bases separated the two germline ends. CDR3 length: 14 residues. Germline V lookup: CDR1 ENHRY, CDR2 SYGVKD. The CDR3 loop is CATHRDNSGNTIYF. The CDR3 DNA is TGTGCCACACACCGGGACAACTCTGGAAACACCATATATTTT.

This clonotype has a count of ten or more. This chain connects TRBV6-2 or TRBV6-3 to TRBJ1-4; D remains unclear. The germline V gene encodes CDR1 MNHEY and CDR2 SVGEGT. The ends were cut back, 5 bases at V and 7 bases at J, with 11 bases in the middle. The CDR3 covers 13 residues. The CDR3 DNA reads as TGTGCCAGCAGTCCAGTGACGCTTGAAAAACTGTTTTTT. This gives the protein CASSPVTLEKLFF.

The chain has TRBV20-1 and TRBJ2-7; D tentatively fits TRBD1 or TRBD2 (5 bases each). Germline V gene sequence: CDR1 DFQATT, CDR2 SNEGSKA (reference sequence). The CDR3 consists of 13 residues. Trimming left V 1 base short and J 4 bases short, with 11 bases between. The CDR3 spells CSARAPGRYEQYF. The CDR3 coding sequence is TGCAGTGCTAGAGCGCCGGGACGATACGAGCAGTACTTC.

This clonotype was counted a single time. This rearrangement joins TRBV12-3 or TRBV12-4 to TRBJ1-2; TRBD1 aligns across 9 bases. V lost 5 bases and J lost 8; bases outside the gene matches: 6. CDR3 length: 13 residues. CDR3 nucleotide sequence: TGTGCCAGCAGTCAAGGGACAGGGCAAGGCTACACCTTC. The encoded protein is CASSQGTGQGYTF.

This clonotype was counted only a few times. The chain is built from TRBV7-2 and TRBJ2-2; the D call may be TRBD1 or TRBD2 (6 bases each). Germline values: CDR1 SGHTA, CDR2 FQGNSA. The V gene lost 0 bases and the J gene lost 2 bases, with 13 bases spanning the gap. The CDR3 consists of 17 residues. The CDR3 region is CASSLAGGAYNTGELFF. The CDR3 DNA reads as TGTGCCAGCAGCTTAGCGGGGGGCGCATATAACACCGGGGAGCTGTTTTTT.

In its sample, this clonotype was seen many times. This chain uses TRBV19 with TRBJ1-1; TRBD1 agrees at 12 bases. CDR3 size: 17 residues. Germline CDR1 and CDR2: LNHDA and SQIVND (reference sequence). V lost 5 bases, J lost 8 bases, and 15 bases stayed unmatched. The CDR3 nucleotides read TGTGCCAGTAGTTCCCGGGACAGGGGGCGAGGGTTGCCCGAAGCTTTCTTT. It is translated as CASSSRDRGRGLPEAFF.

This clonotype was observed at least ten times. This rearrangement joins TRBV7-3 to TRBJ2-3; 13 nucleotides line up with TRBD2. The germline V gene encodes CDR1 SGHTA and CDR2 FQGTGA. The V gene end was trimmed by 4 bases and the J gene end by 2 bases; junction bases not matched to a gene: 12. This CDR3 region has 19 residues. The CDR3 here is CASSSSGPGLAGFTDTQYF. In DNA form, the CDR3 reads TGTGCCAGCAGCTCCTCCGGCCCGGGACTAGCGGGGTTCACAGATACGCAGTATTTT.

This clonotype was observed a handful of times. The V gene is TRBV12-3 or TRBV12-4, the J gene TRBJ1-1; D not certain. The CDR3 sequence is 13 residues long. Trimming took 3 bases from V and 7 from J, leaving 12 bases between them. CDR3 DNA: TGTGCCAGCAGTTTCCCGGACTTTTTTGAAGCTTTCTTT. This sequence encodes CASSFPDFFEAFF.

Points on this clonotype: This may be a read error, as it is one base from a much larger clone. V gene TRBV7-2 combines with J gene TRBJ2-5, with 13 positions matching TRBD2. Germline V gives CDR1 SGHTA, CDR2 FQGNSA. J lost 4 bases, V lost 5 bases, and 7 bases had no gene match. This CDR3 is built from 16 residues. This CDR3 is CTSSPGLAGDGETQYF. The CDR3, as DNA: TGTACCAGCAGCCCAGGACTAGCGGGGGATGGAGAGACCCAGTACTTC.

This clonotype has more than one count but fewer than ten. This chain uses TRBV28 with TRBJ1-6, with D tentatively TRBD1 (5 bases). V lost 5 bases to trimming and J lost 8 bases, with 19 bases between them. The CDR3 totals 16 residues. CDR1 MDHEN and CDR2 SYDVKM come from the germline V gene. CDR3 nucleotides: TGTGCCAGCAGTCTAGCCACTGGCAGGGTGTATTCACCCCTCCACTTT. Amino acids: CASSLATGRVYSPLHF.

There are many counts of this clonotype. The V gene is TRBV28, the J gene TRBJ2-2, with TRBD1 matching over 7 bases. This CDR3 is 16 amino acids long. Trimming cost V 6 bases and J 0 bases; bases outside gene matches: 7. Germline assignment: CDR1 MDHEN and CDR2 SYDVKM. The CDR3 bases are TGTGCCAGCAGAAGAACCACAGGGGCGAACACCGGGGAGCTGTTTTTT. Protein product: CASRRTTGANTGELFF.

This clonotype has at least ten counts. V usage is TRBV12-3 or TRBV12-4 and J usage is TRBJ1-1; the D is unclear. The CDR3 covers 14 residues. The V and J ends lost 3 bases and 0 bases respectively, with 8 bases between them. CDR3 protein: CASSFDSLNTEAFF. The CDR3 DNA sequence: TGTGCCAGCAGTTTTGACTCCCTGAACACTGAAGCTTTCTTT.

This clonotype appeared a few times. The chain joins TRBV6-1 to TRBJ2-5; 7 positions agree with TRBD2. Germline trimming cut 7 bases from V and 5 bases from J; bases unmatched to any gene: 7. CDR3 length: 13 amino acids. Per germline, CDR1 MNHNS and CDR2 SASEGT. DNA for the CDR3: TGTGCCAGCACCTGGGGGGGGTCGGAGACCCAGTACTTC. Translated, it gives CASTWGGSETQYF.

The chain employs TRBV6-5 and TRBJ1-1; TRBD1 matches 9 bases. CDR3 length: 18 residues. Germline V gene sequence: CDR1 MNHEY, CDR2 SVGAGI. V lost 0 bases, J lost 4 bases, and 12 bases stayed unmatched. The chain's CDR3 is CASSYSIWDRVAVTEAFF. In nucleotides, the CDR3 is TGTGCCAGCAGTTACTCGATATGGGACAGGGTTGCAGTCACTGAAGCTTTCTTT.

This chain uses TRBV3-1 with TRBJ1-1, with TRBD1 as a possible D gene (5 bases). CDR1 is LGHDT and CDR2 is YNNKEL in the germline V gene (reference sequence). The CDR3 consists of 14 residues. V was pared by 3 bases and J by 1 base, with 9 bases between. The CDR3 reads CASSQVQGNTEAFF. The DNA for the CDR3 is TGTGCCAGCAGCCAGGTCCAGGGGAACACTGAAGCTTTCTTT.

A few counts support this clonotype. The V gene is TRBV2, the J gene TRBJ2-2, with D possibly matching TRBD1 (5 bases). With 5 bases removed from V and 1 base from J, the gap between germline ends came to 14 bases. The CDR3 consists of 16 residues. Per germline, CDR1 SNHLY and CDR2 FYNNEI. The CDR3 loop is CASSKQDGKNTGELFF. CDR3 sequence (DNA): TGTGCCAGCAGTAAACAGGACGGAAAGAACACCGGGGAGCTGTTTTTT.